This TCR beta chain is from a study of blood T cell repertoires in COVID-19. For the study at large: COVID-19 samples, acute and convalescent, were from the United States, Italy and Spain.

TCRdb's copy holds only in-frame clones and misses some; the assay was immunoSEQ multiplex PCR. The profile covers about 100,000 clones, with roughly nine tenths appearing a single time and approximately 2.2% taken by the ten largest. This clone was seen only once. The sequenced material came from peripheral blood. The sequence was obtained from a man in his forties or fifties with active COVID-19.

CDR3 in amino acids: CASSRRPENSPLHF. CDR3 coding DNA: TGTGCCAGCAGTAGAAGGCCGGAGAATTCACCCCTCCACTTT. The J gene is TRBJ1-6, the V gene TRBV6-5; D gene uncertain. CDR1 MNHEY and CDR2 SVGAGI come from the germline V gene. The CDR3 loop spans 14 amino acids. V gave up 5 bases and J gave up 7 bases, with 12 bases separating them.